This is a list of T cell receptor beta chains from one sample in a study of cytomegalovirus exposure and HLA in healthy donors. Libraries were prepared by immunoSEQ multiplex PCR; TCRdb keeps only in-frame clonotypes and omits some of them. The repertoire has approximately 150,000 clones, about two thirds of them found once; the top ten carry 2.8%. Sequencing used PBMCs. These receptor sequences come from a woman in her 30s in good health and CMV-seronegative. Each CDR3 is given without its conserved first and last residue. Fields, in order: J gene, V gene, CDR3 protein.

TRBJ2-3 TRBV5-1 ASSLDSGGATDTQY
TRBJ2-2 TRBV5-6 ASSLAGVGTGELF
TRBJ2-2 TRBV7-6 AGIKLAGGPVTGELF
TRBJ1-1 TRBV4-2 ASSQDLENTEAF
TRBJ1-1 TRBV18 ASSPQGINTEAF
TRBJ2-7 TRBV5-6 ASSVTNEQY
TRBJ1-1 TRBV6-5 ASSPPAGLSTEAF
TRBJ2-5 TRBV10-1 ASSDPYGGRETQY
TRBJ1-1 TRBV28 ASTPRGFTEAF
TRBJ2-1 TRBV4-1 ASSLSGKSPNEQF
TRBJ2-7 TRBV25-1 ASKDNSYEQY
TRBJ1-1 TRBV5-1 ASSPEVQGVYTEAF
TRBJ2-1 TRBV11-1 ASSQTSGRHNEQF
TRBJ1-2 TRBV4-3 ASSQEPGEDYGYT
TRBJ2-1 TRBV19 ASSSTSGYHEQF
TRBJ2-1 TRBV7-9 ASSFQKERYYNEQF
TRBJ2-1 TRBV4-3 ASSPWGGNNEQF